Listed here are 24 T cell receptor beta chains from one sample, sequenced in a study of T cells after somatic rescue of genetic block. The method was immunoSEQ multiplex PCR; TCRdb's version includes in-frame clones alone and lacks a portion of them. The data show 68,000 or so clones, with 80% to 95% seen just once and around 3% held by the top ten. The source material was peripheral blood mononuclear cells (PBMCs). The receptors were gathered from a man aged 35 to 55.

This chain connects TRBV15 to TRBJ2-7; the D gene is possibly TRBD1 (5 bases). CDR3 length: 16 amino acids. V lost 5 bases and J lost 6, with 23 bases in between. CDR1 LNHNV and CDR2 YYDKDF come from the germline V gene (reference sequence). CDR3 amino acids: CATSEQVPPTPCEQYF. CDR3 DNA sequence: TGTGCCACCAGCGAACAGGTCCCCCCAACTCCCTGCGAGCAGTACTTC.

This rearrangement joins TRBV20-1 to TRBJ2-7; D gene ambiguous. There are 11 residues in the CDR3. Trimming removed 3 bases from V and 6 bases from J, with 9 bases in between. The germline gives CDR1 DFQATT, CDR2 SNEGSKA (reference sequence). CDR3 bases: TGCAGTGCTAGCGCCGGCCCCGAGCAGTACTTC. Translating gives CSASAGPEQYF.

V and J are TRBV11-2 and TRBJ2-3, with TRBD1 identical over 10 bases. This CDR3 is 15 amino acids long. Germline assignment: CDR1 SGHAT and CDR2 FQNNGV. Trimming removed 5 bases from V and 3 bases from J; junction bases left unmatched: 5. In DNA form, the CDR3 reads TGTGCCAGCAGCCGACAGGGGGCAGGGACAGATACGCAGTATTTT. Its protein product is CASSRQGAGTDTQYF.

V usage is TRBV19 and J usage is TRBJ2-2, with TRBD1 matching 7 bases. Germline V gene lookup returns CDR1 LNHDA and CDR2 SQIVND (reference sequence). J lost 3 bases, V lost 10 bases, and 5 bases had no gene match. This CDR3 contains 13 residues. This chain's CDR3 is CATTTGDTGELFF. CDR3 coding DNA: TGTGCCACTACCACAGGGGACACCGGGGAGCTGTTTTTT.

The chain joins TRBV19 to TRBJ2-4; D is uncertain. Germline CDR1 LNHDA, CDR2 SQIVND (reference sequence). Trimming removed 3 bases from V and 2 bases from J, with 11 bases in between. The CDR3 length is 15 residues. Here the CDR3 reads CASSIPTNTKNIQYF. The DNA of the CDR3 is TGTGCCAGTAGTATCCCCACAAACACCAAAAACATTCAGTACTTC.

J is TRBJ1-5 and V is TRBV18; a possible D gene is TRBD1 (5 bases). The germline gives CDR1 KGHSH, CDR2 LQKENI. Trimming took off 2 bases at V and 6 bases at J, with 17 bases between the two ends. The CDR3 is 16 residues long. CDR3: CASSPSFTGGRQPQHF. The CDR3 DNA follows: TGTGCCAGCTCACCAAGTTTCACAGGTGGGCGTCAGCCCCAGCATTTT.

The chain joins TRBV28 to TRBJ2-7; perhaps TRBD1 as D (5 bases). The CDR3 has 13 amino acids. V lost 8 bases to trimming and J lost 12 bases, with 23 bases between them. CDR1 and CDR2 from the germline V gene are MDHEN and SYDVKM. The CDR3 spells CASLSAVPQGWYF. The CDR3 DNA reads as TGTGCCAGCCTTTCGGCAGTCCCCCAGGGATGGTACTTC.

This chain links TRBV6-5 with TRBJ2-1; tentative D call: TRBD2 (5 bases). The CDR3 contains 13 residues. The germline V and J ends were trimmed by 4 bases and 9 bases, with 13 bases remaining between them. Germline CDR1 MNHEY, CDR2 SVGAGI. The CDR3: CASSFEGIGEQFF. The CDR3 nucleotides read TGTGCCAGCAGTTTTGAGGGCATCGGTGAGCAGTTCTTC.

This chain links TRBV6-1 with TRBJ1-1; D ambiguous. The V gene lost 5 bases and the J gene lost 1 base, with 8 bases spanning the gap. The CDR3 is made up of 13 amino acids. Germline CDR1 is MNHNS and CDR2 is SASEGT. In DNA, the CDR3 is TGTGCCAGCAGTTTTAACCCGAACACTGAAGCTTTCTTT. This translates into CASSFNPNTEAFF.

The chain is built from TRBV14 and TRBJ2-5, with 7 bases fitting TRBD1. The V and J ends lost 1 base and 5 bases, in that order; junction bases with no gene match: 10. CDR3 size: 16 residues. CDR1 is SGHDN and CDR2 is FVKESK in the germline V gene. CDR3: CASSQAPSDRAETQYF. For the CDR3, the DNA is TGTGCCAGCAGCCAAGCACCATCTGACAGGGCCGAGACCCAGTACTTC.

The V gene is TRBV6-5, the J gene TRBJ2-7; 8 bases align to TRBD1. CDR3 length: 14 residues. Trimming removed 2 bases from V and 6 bases from J; junction bases left unmatched: 6. Per the germline V gene, CDR1 is MNHEY and CDR2 is SVGAGI. The CDR3 DNA reads TGTGCCAGCAGTTACGACAGGGGAGCGTCCGAGCAGTACTTC. This sequence encodes CASSYDRGASEQYF.

Turning to this clone: The junction does not match germline at one end; this may be a read error. The chain combines TRBV7-7 with TRBJ2-1, with 15 bases lining up with TRBD2. Germline V gives CDR1 SSHAT, CDR2 FNYEAQ (reference sequence). The CDR3 has 14 amino acids. The CDR3 loop is CASSDGTSGGEQFF. The CDR3 DNA reads as TGTGCTAGCAGCGACGGGACTAGCGGGGGGGAGCAGTTCTTC. The full variable domain, in which reference TRBV7-7 and TRBJ2-1 provide the parts outside the CDR3, is GAGVSQSPRYKVTKRGQDVTLRCDPISSHATLYWYQQALGQGPEFLTYFNYEAQPDKSGLPSDRFSAERPEGSISTLTIQRTEQRDSAMYRCASSDGTSGGEQFFGPGTRLTVL.

The gene calls are TRBV15 and TRBJ2-5; possibly TRBD1 for D (6 bases). The CDR3 contains 17 residues. The V and J ends lost 0 bases and 0 bases respectively, with 14 bases between them. Germline CDR1 LNHNV, CDR2 YYDKDF (reference sequence). As DNA, the CDR3 is TGTGCCACCAGCAGAGATCCCTTGACAGGCCACCAAGAGACCCAGTACTTC. This encodes CATSRDPLTGHQETQYF.

The V gene is TRBV7-9, the J gene TRBJ1-5; 7 bases are shared with TRBD1. Trimming cost V 1 base and J 3 bases; bases outside gene matches: 6. Germline V gives CDR1 SEHNR, CDR2 FQNEAQ (reference sequence). The CDR3 loop spans 16 amino acids. The CDR3 region has the DNA TGTGCCAGCAGCTTAGGGGCAGGGGGTAACAATCAGCCCCAGCATTTT. It yields the protein CASSLGAGGNNQPQHF.

This sequence joins TRBV18 and TRBJ2-7; 7 bases agree with TRBD2. CDR1 and CDR2 from the germline V gene are KGHSH and LQKENI. Trimming removed 3 bases from V and 2 bases from J; junction bases left unmatched: 10. CDR3 length equals 16 residues. The DNA of the CDR3 is TGTGCCAGCTCACCGTCCCCCGGGACTACCACCTACGAGCAGTACTTC. Translated, it gives CASSPSPGTTTYEQYF.

The chain is built from TRBV6-1 and TRBJ2-3; D possibly matches TRBD1 or TRBD2 (5 bases each). Germline V lookup: CDR1 MNHNS, CDR2 SASEGT. Trimming took off 1 base at V and 3 bases at J, with 11 bases between the two ends. The CDR3 extends over 15 amino acids. The CDR3 is CASSEGGRRTDTQYF. For the CDR3, the DNA is TGTGCCAGCAGTGAAGGGGGGAGAAGGACAGATACGCAGTATTTT.

The chain has TRBV10-3 and TRBJ2-3, with D unclear. V gave up 4 bases and J gave up 3 bases, with 17 bases separating them. Germline V gene lookup returns CDR1 ENHRY and CDR2 SYGVKD. This CDR3 spans 16 amino acids. In nucleotides, the CDR3 is TGTGCCATCAGTGGGGCCAGTGGGGAATTGACAGATACGCAGTATTTT. It specifies CAISGASGELTDTQYF.

This clone was detected only a few times. The gene calls are TRBV4-1 and TRBJ1-1; no firm D call. Germline V lookup: CDR1 MGHRA, CDR2 YSYEKL. Trimming left V 3 bases short and J 6 bases short, with 8 bases between. The length of the CDR3 is 12 residues. For the CDR3, the DNA is TGCGCCAGCAGCCAGGACGATTCTGAAGCTTTCTTT. It yields the protein CASSQDDSEAFF.

V gene TRBV28 combines with J gene TRBJ2-3; D gene uncertain. This CDR3 is 12 amino acids long. CDR1 is MDHEN and CDR2 is SYDVKM in the germline V gene. Trimming cost V 8 bases and J 8 bases, with 14 bases left between them. CDR3 coding DNA: TGTGCCAGCCCCGATGGGCGCGGTACGCAGTATTTT. It codes for CASPDGRGTQYF.

V usage is TRBV6-5 and J usage is TRBJ2-1; TRBD2 matches at 11 bases. CDR1 and CDR2 from the germline V gene are MNHEY and SVGAGI. The CDR3 extends over 15 amino acids. Trimming cost V 6 bases and J 9 bases; bases outside gene matches: 10. CDR3 protein: CASRDRASGRREQFF. The CDR3 nucleotides read TGTGCCAGCAGGGACAGGGCTAGCGGGAGGCGTGAGCAGTTCTTC.

The chain recombines TRBV6-6 with TRBJ1-1; D possibly corresponds to TRBD1 (5 bases). Germline V gives CDR1 MNHNY, CDR2 SVGAGI (reference sequence). The CDR3 spans 12 residues. Trimming stripped 6 bases from V and 8 bases from J, with 13 bases between. The DNA of the CDR3 is TGTGCCAGCAGAGCCGTCAGGGCCGAAGCTTTCTTT. It yields the protein CASRAVRAEAFF.

The genes are TRBV18 and TRBJ2-4; D is unresolved. Trimming shortened V by 0 bases and J by 0 bases, and 9 bases separated the two germline ends. The CDR3 has 16 residues. Germline lookup yields CDR1 KGHSH and CDR2 LQKENI. CDR3 in DNA: TGTGCCAGCTCACCACCTGGATATCTAGCCAAAAACATTCAGTACTTC. Its translation: CASSPPGYLAKNIQYF.

The rearrangement links TRBV6-5 to TRBJ2-4; D is unresolved. V was cut by 5 bases and J by 6 bases, with 8 bases left in between. Per germline, CDR1 MNHEY and CDR2 SVGAGI. The CDR3 totals 12 residues. The CDR3 sequence: CASSNELNIQYF. The DNA for the CDR3 is TGTGCCAGCAGTAATGAGCTAAACATTCAGTACTTC.

The J gene is TRBJ1-2, the V gene TRBV4-1; no clear D gene. Trimming removed 1 base from V and 6 bases from J, with 18 bases in between. This CDR3 contains 16 residues. CDR1 is MGHRA and CDR2 is YSYEKL in the germline V gene. CDR3 residues: CASSQVGNNLKDGYTF. In DNA form, the CDR3 reads TGCGCCAGCAGCCAAGTAGGGAACAACTTGAAAGATGGCTACACCTTC.